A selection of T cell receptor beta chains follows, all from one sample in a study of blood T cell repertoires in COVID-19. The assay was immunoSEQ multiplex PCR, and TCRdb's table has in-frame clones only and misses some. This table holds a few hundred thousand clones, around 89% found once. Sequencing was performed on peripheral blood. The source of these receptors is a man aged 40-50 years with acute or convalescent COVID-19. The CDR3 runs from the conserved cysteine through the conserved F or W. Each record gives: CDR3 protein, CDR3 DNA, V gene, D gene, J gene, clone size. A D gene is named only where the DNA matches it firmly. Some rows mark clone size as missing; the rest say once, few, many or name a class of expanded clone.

CDR3: CASSLTGSDTQYF
DNA: TGTGCCAGCAGCTTAACAGGTTCCGATACGCAGTATTTT
V: TRBV9
D: -
J: TRBJ2-3
size: -

CDR3: CASSWRGNYGYTF
DNA: TGTGCCAGCAGTTGGCGGGGAAACTATGGCTACACCTTC
V: TRBV27
D: -
J: TRBJ1-2
size: -

CDR3: CASSGYGSGYEQYF
DNA: TGTGCCAGCAGTGGTTACGGGTCCGGCTACGAGCAGTACTTC
V: TRBV2
D: -
J: TRBJ2-7
size: -

CDR3: CASSLTQMVSETQYF
DNA: TGCGCCAGCAGCTTGACACAGATGGTGTCCGAGACCCAGTACTTC
V: TRBV5-1
D: -
J: TRBJ2-5
size: -

CDR3: CASSLIRGPNTGELFF
DNA: TGTGCCAGCAGCTTAATCAGAGGGCCGAACACCGGGGAGCTGTTTTTT
V: TRBV7-9
D: -
J: TRBJ2-2
size: -

CDR3: CASSPGGGQAYGYTF
DNA: TGTGCCAGCTCACCGGGCGGGGGGCAAGCCTATGGCTACACCTTC
V: TRBV18
D: -
J: TRBJ1-2
size: -

CDR3: CASSVEINQPQHF
DNA: TGTGCCAGCAGTGTGGAGATCAATCAGCCCCAGCATTTT
V: TRBV6-4
D: -
J: TRBJ1-5
size: once

CDR3: CASSSGVKEGTEAFF
DNA: TGCGCCAGCAGCTCGGGGGTGAAGGAAGGCACTGAAGCTTTCTTT
V: TRBV5-1
D: -
J: TRBJ1-1
size: -

CDR3: CASSRDSLNQPQHF
DNA: TGTGCCAGCAGCCGGGACAGCTTGAATCAGCCCCAGCATTTT
V: TRBV7-9
D: TRBD1
J: TRBJ1-5
size: -

CDR3: CASSSQGYEQYF
DNA: TGTGCCAGCAGTTCTCAGGGGTACGAGCAGTACTTC
V: TRBV6-5
D: -
J: TRBJ2-7
size: -

CDR3: CASSLEVGETQYF
DNA: TGTGCCAGCAGCTTAGAGGTCGGGGAGACCCAGTACTTC
V: TRBV7-6
D: -
J: TRBJ2-5
size: -

CDR3: CASISSGRGRVTGELFF
DNA: TGCGCCAGCATATCTAGCGGGAGGGGCCGGGTCACCGGGGAGCTGTTTTTT
V: TRBV10-2
D: TRBD2
J: TRBJ2-2
size: -

CDR3: CASSIGTSGGLYNEQFF
DNA: TGTGCCAGCAGCATCGGGACTAGCGGGGGACTCTACAATGAGCAGTTCTTC
V: TRBV21-1
D: -
J: TRBJ2-1
size: -

CDR3: CASSIVSGSSYNEQFF
DNA: TGTGCCAGTAGTATAGTTTCGGGGAGCTCCTACAATGAGCAGTTCTTC
V: TRBV19
D: -
J: TRBJ2-1
size: -